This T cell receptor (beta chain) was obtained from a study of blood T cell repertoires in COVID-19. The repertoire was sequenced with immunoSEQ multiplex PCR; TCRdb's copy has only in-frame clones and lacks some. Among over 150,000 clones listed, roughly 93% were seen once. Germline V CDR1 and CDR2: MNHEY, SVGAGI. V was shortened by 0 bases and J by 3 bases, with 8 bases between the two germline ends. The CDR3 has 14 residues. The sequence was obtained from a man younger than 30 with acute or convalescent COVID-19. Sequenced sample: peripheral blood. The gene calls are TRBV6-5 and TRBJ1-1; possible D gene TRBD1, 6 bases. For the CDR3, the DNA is TGTGCCAGCAGTTACTCGGGGGCCTACACTGAAGCTTTCTTT. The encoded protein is CASSYSGAYTEAFF.